These T cell receptor beta chains were read from a single sample in a study of blood T cell repertoires in COVID-19. Assay: immunoSEQ multiplex PCR; the TCRdb copy retains only in-frame clones and omits some. This table holds some 220,000 clones, over 75% found once. Sequenced: peripheral blood. The receptors stem from a woman between 65 and 79 years old with COVID-19, enrolled during active disease. Both conserved end residues are part of each CDR3. A D gene is named only where the DNA matches it firmly.

TRBJ1-6	TRBD1	TRBV13	CASSSRGPDSPLHF	TGTGCCAGCAGCTCCAGGGGGCCGGATTCACCCCTCCACTTT
TRBJ1-4	NA	TRBV6-5	CATELLFATNEKLFF	TGTGCCACCGAACTACTTTTTGCAACTAATGAAAAACTGTTTTTT
TRBJ1-2	NA	TRBV4-2	CASSQEIGAAGHYGYTF	TGTGCCAGCAGCCAAGAAATAGGTGCGGCAGGGCACTATGGCTACACCTTC
TRBJ1-3	TRBD1	TRBV19	CASSIGAGGLFSGNTIYF	TGTGCCAGTAGTATAGGGGCAGGGGGTCTCTTCTCTGGAAACACCATATATTTT
TRBJ1-4	TRBD1	TRBV5-5	CASSSGQGFTNEKLFF	TGTGCCAGCAGCTCGGGACAGGGGTTCACTAATGAAAAACTGTTTTTT
TRBJ1-2	NA	TRBV11-2	CASTNGIFYGYTF	TGTGCCAGCACAAACGGGATCTTCTATGGCTACACCTTC
TRBJ2-7	NA	TRBV4-3	CASSQDQQGFYEQYF	TGCGCCAGCAGCCAAGATCAACAGGGATTCTACGAGCAGTACTTC
TRBJ1-2	NA	TRBV7-8	CASSARPGGGYGYTF	TGTGCCAGCAGCGCACGCCCGGGGGGGGGCTATGGCTACACCTTC
TRBJ2-2	TRBD2	TRBV7-9	CASSLGSGGIPNTGELFF	TGTGCCAGCAGCTTAGGTAGCGGGGGAATCCCGAACACCGGGGAGCTGTTTTTT
TRBJ1-2	TRBD1	TRBV7-9	CASSTRQGGNYGYTF	TGTGCCAGCAGCACCCGACAGGGGGGAAACTATGGCTACACCTTC
TRBJ2-7	TRBD1	TRBV7-9	CASSLDRGGVDEQYF	TGTGCCAGCAGCTTGGATCGAGGGGGCGTGGACGAGCAGTACTTC
TRBJ2-1	NA	TRBV7-8	CASSPSVYNEQFF	TGTGCCAGCAGCCCAAGCGTCTACAATGAGCAGTTCTTC